The T cell receptor (beta chain) described here comes from a study of shared clonotypes between healthy human individuals. Worth noting for this clone: The antigen is not known.

The study, taken as a whole, reports: Relative to memory subsets, naive subsets generally showed larger estimated richness. Sorted-subset sequencing, rarefaction showed, was incomplete despite large depth.

Assay: immunoSEQ multiplex PCR; the TCRdb copy retains only in-frame clones and omits some. The data contain roughly 2,000,000 clones, about 95% of them singletons. Positive CCR7 selection of CD45RO-negative cells yielded the naive CD8 cells, and terminally differentiated effector memory CD45RA+ cells were excluded. The sample taken for sequencing was naive CD8+ T cells sorted from blood. This TCR derives from a man aged 18 to 30 in good health.

CDR3 loop: CAWGLTAPGEQYF. The DNA for the CDR3 is TGTGCCTGGGGGTTGACTGCGCCGGGCGAGCAGTACTTC. The V gene is TRBV30, the J gene TRBJ2-7; D unresolved. Germline V gene sequence: CDR1 GTSNPN, CDR2 SVGIG (reference sequence). This CDR3 has 13 amino acids. The ends were cut back, 5 bases at V and 6 bases at J, with 17 bases in the middle.